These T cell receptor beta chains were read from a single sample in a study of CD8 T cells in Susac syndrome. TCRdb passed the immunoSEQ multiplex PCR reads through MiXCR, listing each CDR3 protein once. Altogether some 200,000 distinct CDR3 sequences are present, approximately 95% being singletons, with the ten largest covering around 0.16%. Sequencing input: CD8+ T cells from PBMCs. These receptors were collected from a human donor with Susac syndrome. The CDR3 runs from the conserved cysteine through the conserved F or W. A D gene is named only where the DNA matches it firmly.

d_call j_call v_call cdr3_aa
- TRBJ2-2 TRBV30 CATYDTNPNTGELFF
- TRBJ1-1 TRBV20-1 CSASNPNTEAFF
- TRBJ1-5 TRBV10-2 CASGLNQPQHF
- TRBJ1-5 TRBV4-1 CASSQVTASNQPQHF
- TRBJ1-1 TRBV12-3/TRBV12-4 CASSFTGAEAFF
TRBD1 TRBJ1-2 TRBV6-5 CASTPDRDYGYTF
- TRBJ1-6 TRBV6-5 CASSYSRTFGTNSPLHF
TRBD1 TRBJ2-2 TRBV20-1 CSAREVGTANTGELFF
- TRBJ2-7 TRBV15 CATSRPRGSSYEQYF
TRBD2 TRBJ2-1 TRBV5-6 CASSFLTSGSNEQFF
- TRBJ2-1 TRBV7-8 CASSFENEQFF
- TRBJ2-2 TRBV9 CASSVDLGGELFF
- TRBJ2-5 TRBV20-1 CSARGRGSETQYF
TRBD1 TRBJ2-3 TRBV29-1 CSVLSTGASDTQYF
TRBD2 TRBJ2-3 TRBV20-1 CSARAGGSTDTQYF
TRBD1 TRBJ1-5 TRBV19 CASSMGQGNQPQHF
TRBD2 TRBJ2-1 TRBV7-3 CASSPTQSGRYNEQFF
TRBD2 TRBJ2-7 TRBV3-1 CASSQGTSGSYEQYF
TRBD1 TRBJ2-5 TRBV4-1 CASSRTGLVQETQYF
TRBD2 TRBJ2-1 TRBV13 CASRDLAGGPNNEQFF
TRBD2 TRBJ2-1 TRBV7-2 CASTGTSGTYNEQFF
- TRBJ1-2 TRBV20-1 CSARDPEAVDYGYTF
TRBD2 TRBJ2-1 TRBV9 CASSTQRLAGGDNEQFF
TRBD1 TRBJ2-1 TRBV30 CAWSVLGTGGYNEQFF
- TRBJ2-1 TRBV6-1 CASSENSGLSNEQFF
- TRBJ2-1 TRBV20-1 CSARGSRNNEQFF
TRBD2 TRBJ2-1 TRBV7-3 CASSLLAVPRDEQFF